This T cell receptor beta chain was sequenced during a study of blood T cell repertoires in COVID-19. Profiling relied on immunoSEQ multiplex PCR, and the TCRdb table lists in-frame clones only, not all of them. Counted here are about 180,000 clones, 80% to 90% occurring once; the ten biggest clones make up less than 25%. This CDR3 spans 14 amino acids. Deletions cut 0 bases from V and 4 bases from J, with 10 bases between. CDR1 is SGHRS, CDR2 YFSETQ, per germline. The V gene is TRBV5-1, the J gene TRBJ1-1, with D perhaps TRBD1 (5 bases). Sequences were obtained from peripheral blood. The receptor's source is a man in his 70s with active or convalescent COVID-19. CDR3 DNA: TGCGCCAGCAGCTTGGGCGGGGGTTTCACTGAAGCTTTCTTT. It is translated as CASSLGGGFTEAFF.